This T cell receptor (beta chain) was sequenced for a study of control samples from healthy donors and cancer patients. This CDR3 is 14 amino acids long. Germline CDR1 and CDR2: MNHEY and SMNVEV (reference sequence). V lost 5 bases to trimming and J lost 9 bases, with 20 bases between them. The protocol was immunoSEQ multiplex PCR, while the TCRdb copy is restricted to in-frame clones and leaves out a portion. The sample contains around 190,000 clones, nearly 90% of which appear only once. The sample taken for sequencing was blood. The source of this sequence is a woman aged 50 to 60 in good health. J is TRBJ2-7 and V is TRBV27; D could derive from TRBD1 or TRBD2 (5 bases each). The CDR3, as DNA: TGTGCCAGCAGTCCCGGGACCCTGAGGCGGACGCAGTACTTC. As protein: CASSPGTLRRTQYF.